The 9 T cell receptor beta chains below all came from one sample that was sequenced in a study of T cells in Graves' hyperthyroidism and ophthalmopathy. RNA transcripts yielded amplified TCR beta CDR3 regions. First-round RT-PCR of the TCR CDR3 relied on the HTBI primer set. MiXCR, applied by TCRdb to the multiplex PCR reads, yields one record per CDR3 protein. The data contain some 600,000 distinct CDR3 sequences, around 14% of them singletons. Sequencing input: blood. The source is a woman aged 30 to 39 with Graves' hyperthyroidism that later progressed to Graves' ophthalmopathy.

Worth noting for this clonotype: Just one base apart from a much larger clone, this may be a read error. The chain employs TRBV28 and TRBJ1-2; a weak D match, TRBD1 (5 bases). Germline V CDR1 and CDR2: MDHEN, SYDVKM. Deletions cut 6 bases from V and 8 bases from J, with 19 bases between. This CDR3 has 14 amino acids. CDR3 DNA: TGTGCCAGCAGAATGGAAGGACAAAGTAGCGGCTACACCTTC. It translates to CASRMEGQSSGYTF.

This clonotype was counted ten times or more. The chain is built from TRBV7-2 and TRBJ1-5; tentative D call: TRBD1 (6 bases). Germline CDR1 reads SGHTA; CDR2 reads FQGNSA. CDR3 length equals 18 residues. Trimming left V 1 base short and J 4 bases short, with 20 bases between. The CDR3 sequence is CASSLVGGGQTINQPQHF. The CDR3, as DNA: TGTGCCAGCAGCTTAGTAGGAGGGGGGCAGACGATAAATCAGCCCCAGCATTTT.

Of note for this clonotype: Being one base from a much bigger clone, this may be a read error. The V and J genes are TRBV2 and TRBJ2-2; 8 bases are a match to TRBD2. CDR3 size: 16 residues. Germline V lookup: CDR1 SNHLY, CDR2 FYNNEI. The CDR3 DNA follows: TGTGCCAGCAGCATGCGGACTAGCAGGAACACCGGGGAGCTGCTTTTT. It encodes CASSMRTSRNTGELLF.

The sample holds a few counts of this clonotype. The V gene is TRBV30, the J gene TRBJ1-2; 7 nucleotides line up with TRBD1. The J segment lost 7 bases and the V segment lost 2 bases, leaving 10 bases of the junction unmatched. The CDR3 totals 14 residues. Germline V CDR1 and CDR2: GTSNPN, SVGIG (reference sequence). As DNA, the CDR3 is TGTGCCTGGAGTCCGGGACAGAAATTTGGTGGCTACACCTTC. Translation gives CAWSPGQKFGGYTF.

This clonotype was seen a handful of times. This sequence joins TRBV6-1 and TRBJ2-2, with TRBD1 identical over 8 bases. CDR3 length: 15 residues. Trimming took 6 bases from V and 3 from J; bases not matched to a gene: 6. Per germline, CDR1 MNHNS and CDR2 SASEGT. This chain's CDR3 is CASRFTGGDTGELFF. The CDR3, as DNA: TGTGCCAGCAGGTTTACAGGGGGAGACACCGGGGAGCTGTTTTTT.

This clonotype was counted ten times or more. The V gene is TRBV12-3 or TRBV12-4, the J gene TRBJ2-7, with 8 bases fitting TRBD2. Trimming removed 3 bases from V and 0 bases from J; junction bases left unmatched: 1. This CDR3 has 14 residues. Written as DNA, the CDR3 is TGTGCCAGCAGTTTGCGGGAGGTCTCCTACGAGCAGTACTTC. This gives the protein CASSLREVSYEQYF.

J is TRBJ1-3 and V is TRBV7-8, with 8 bases identical to TRBD1. Germline V gene sequence: CDR1 SGHVS, CDR2 FQNEAQ. Germline trimming cut 0 bases from V and 4 bases from J; bases unmatched to any gene: 5. The CDR3 spans 16 residues. This chain's CDR3 is CASSLALGTGGNTIYF. CDR3 DNA sequence: TGTGCCAGCAGCTTAGCGCTGGGGACAGGAGGAAACACCATATATTTT.

The V call is TRBV5-1, the J call TRBJ1-1; D remains ambiguous. There are 15 residues in the CDR3. V gave up 0 bases and J gave up 0 bases, with 9 bases separating them. Germline CDR1 is SGHRS and CDR2 is YFSETQ. The CDR3 protein is CASSLDGVLNTEAFF. In DNA, the CDR3 is TGCGCCAGCAGCTTGGATGGGGTCTTGAACACTGAAGCTTTCTTT. The whole variable domain, remainder taken from reference TRBV5-1 and TRBJ1-1, is KAGVTQTPRYLIKTRGQQVTLSCSPISGHRSVSWYQQTPGQGLQFLFEYFSETQRNKGNFPGRFSGRQFSNSRSEMNVSTLELGDSALYLCASSLDGVLNTEAFFGQGTRLTVV.

This clonotype was seen at least ten times. V and J are TRBV24-1 and TRBJ2-1; D could derive from TRBD1 or TRBD2 (5 bases each). V dropped 5 bases and J dropped 6 bases, with 10 bases sitting between them. This CDR3 region has 13 residues. Per the germline V gene, CDR1 is KGHDR and CDR2 is SFDVKD. For the CDR3, the DNA is TGTGCCACCAGTGGTCATGGGGGCAATGAGCAGTTCTTC. Amino acid sequence: CATSGHGGNEQFF.